This TCR beta chain was identified during a study of OX40 agonist ivuxolimab in advanced cancers. Overall study findings and caveats: In the 0.1 to 3.0 mg/kg range, CD4+ and CD8+ blood T cells had expanded clonally by week 6. Low normalized clonal expansion also occurred in some nonresponding patients.

Trimming took 0 bases from V and 0 from J; bases not matched to a gene: 5. CDR3 length equals 17 residues. Germline CDR1 and CDR2: MGHRA and YSYEKL. Clones were read by immunoSEQ multiplex PCR, and TCRdb kept only the in-frame ones, dropping some. The sample has 150,000 to 170,000 clones, around 94% seen once. In regard to this clone: Its antigen is unknown.

This clonotype originated in an adult with an advanced solid tumor such as melanoma, head and neck, liver or kidney cancer. The sample was CD4+ or CD8+ T cells sorted from blood, taken in a trial of the OX40 agonist ivuxolimab. The rearrangement uses TRBV4-1 and TRBJ2-7, with 10 bases identical to TRBD2. CDR3 residues: CASSQDPGTSASYEQYF. Written as DNA, the CDR3 is TGCGCCAGCAGCCAAGATCCGGGGACTAGCGCCTCCTACGAGCAGTACTTC.